Each of the 26 T cell receptor beta chains below was sequenced from the same sample in a study of cytomegalovirus exposure and HLA in healthy donors. Here immunoSEQ multiplex PCR was the method, and the copy in TCRdb shows in-frame clones only, minus some. The repertoire holds 300,000 or so clones, with 70% to 90% as singletons. The sample was PBMCs. Receptors were obtained from a man between 25 and 39 years old in good health and CMV-seronegative.

This chain uses TRBV5-1 with TRBJ2-7, with D tentatively TRBD1 (6 bases). This CDR3 region has 15 residues. The V end was cut by 2 bases, the J end by 5 bases, with 17 bases between. Germline V lookup: CDR1 SGHRS, CDR2 YFSETQ. The CDR3 coding sequence is TGCGCCAGCAGCTTCGGGCAGGGGCAGTCCCACGAGCAGTACTTC. Amino acids: CASSFGQGQSHEQYF.

The rearrangement joins TRBV5-6 to TRBJ2-5; 11 bases match TRBD2. The ends lost 4 bases at V and 0 bases at J; junction bases unmatched: 2. CDR1 is SGHDT and CDR2 is YYEEEE in the germline V gene. The CDR3 has 15 residues. Here the CDR3 reads CASSRTSGYQETQYF. In DNA, the CDR3 is TGTGCCAGCAGCCGGACTAGCGGGTACCAAGAGACCCAGTACTTC.

In its sample, this clone was seen once. V is TRBV7-2 and J is TRBJ1-2; maybe TRBD1 (6 bases). The CDR3 length is 13 residues. The V end lost 6 bases, the J end lost 4 bases, and 12 bases lay between the germline ends. The germline CDR1 and CDR2 sequences are SGHTA and FQGNSA. CDR3 loop: CASSFTGSYGYTF. In DNA form, the CDR3 reads TGTGCCAGCAGTTTTACAGGGTCCTATGGCTACACCTTC.

This clone was counted only a few times. The chain carries TRBV2 and TRBJ2-7; 7 bases map to TRBD1. The germline V gene has CDR1 SNHLY and CDR2 FYNNEI. With 5 bases clipped from V and 2 bases from J, the junction kept 9 bases outside the gene matches. The CDR3 sequence is 15 residues long. CDR3 amino acids: CASSPTIGTAYEQYF. CDR3 DNA: TGTGCCAGCAGTCCCACGATTGGGACAGCCTACGAGCAGTACTTC.

This sequence joins TRBV4-1 and TRBJ1-1; 9 positions agree with TRBD1. The CDR3 runs to 14 residues. Germline assignment: CDR1 MGHRA and CDR2 YSYEKL. V lost 2 bases, J lost 7 bases, and 5 bases stayed unmatched. For the CDR3, the DNA is TGCGCCAGCAGCCAAACTGACAGGGGGGGTGAAGCTTTCTTT. This encodes CASSQTDRGGEAFF.

The chain couples TRBV18 to TRBJ2-6; the D is unclear. The CDR3 is 16 amino acids. The V gene's germline CDR1 is KGHSH and CDR2 LQKENI. The V end lost 2 bases, the J end lost 0 bases, and 8 bases lay between the germline ends. The CDR3, as DNA: TGTGCCAGCTCACCAACCAGTTACTCTGGGGCCAACGTCCTGACTTTC. Protein sequence: CASSPTSYSGANVLTF.

The chain uses TRBV4-3 and TRBJ1-1; D call uncertain. Germline CDR1 and CDR2: LGHNA and YSLEER. The CDR3 length is 13 residues. Trimming took off 1 base at V and 6 bases at J, with 9 bases between the two ends. CDR3 in DNA: TGCGCCAGCAGCCAAGTTCCAGATTCTGAAGCTTTCTTT. This sequence encodes CASSQVPDSEAFF.

This sequence joins TRBV2 and TRBJ2-3; TRBD1 agrees at 7 bases. The V gene's germline CDR1 is SNHLY and CDR2 FYNNEI. V lost 5 bases and J lost 13; bases outside the gene matches: 12. This CDR3 region has 13 residues. The CDR3 DNA follows: TGTGCCAGCAGTCCCTCCGACAGGGCGGATGAGTATTTT. It specifies CASSPSDRADEYF.

For this clone: Within the sample, other DNA sequences also encode this same CDR3. V gene TRBV27 combines with J gene TRBJ2-7; D unresolved. V gave up 4 bases and J gave up 7 bases, with 8 bases separating them. CDR1 is MNHEY, CDR2 SMNVEV, per germline (reference sequence). CDR3 length: 11 residues. The CDR3 loop is CASSSGGEQYF. CDR3 nucleotide sequence: TGTGCCAGCAGTTCAGGTGGAGAGCAGTACTTC.

J is TRBJ2-7 and V is TRBV6-6, with 8 bases lining up with TRBD1. CDR3 size: 14 residues. V shed 5 bases, J shed 0 bases, and the junction held 3 bases outside the gene matches. Germline values: CDR1 MNHNY, CDR2 SVGAGI (reference sequence). The CDR3, as DNA: TGTGCCAGCAGTCGGACAGGGAGCTCCTACGAGCAGTACTTC. Translated: CASSRTGSSYEQYF.

The chain has TRBV4-1 and TRBJ1-2; unclear D gene. CDR1 is MGHRA, CDR2 YSYEKL, per germline. The CDR3 covers 15 residues. The V end lost 0 bases, the J end lost 0 bases, and 8 bases lay between the germline ends. CDR3 residues: CASSQDERTNYGYTF. The DNA for the CDR3 is TGCGCCAGCAGCCAAGATGAGAGAACTAACTATGGCTACACCTTC.

About this clone: This sample includes further DNA sequences coding for the same CDR3. The gene calls are TRBV6-6 and TRBJ1-1, with D tentatively TRBD1 (5 bases). CDR1 is MNHNY and CDR2 is SVGAGI in the germline V gene (reference sequence). The germline V and J ends were trimmed by 2 bases and 3 bases, with 7 bases remaining between them. This CDR3 is built from 13 residues. The CDR3 loop reads CASSYGRDTEAFF. CDR3 nucleotides: TGTGCCAGCAGTTACGGCAGGGACACTGAAGCTTTCTTT.

This clone was found once. V usage is TRBV7-9 and J usage is TRBJ2-5; no clear D. This CDR3 is 11 amino acids long. V was trimmed by 5 bases and J by 6 bases, leaving 7 bases between them. Per germline, CDR1 SEHNR and CDR2 FQNEAQ (reference sequence). CDR3 amino acids: CASSVKQTQYF. CDR3 in DNA: TGTGCCAGCAGCGTTAAGCAGACCCAGTACTTC.

The chain joins TRBV25-1 to TRBJ1-2, with a possible D match to TRBD1 (5 bases). V dropped 2 bases and J dropped 4 bases, with 17 bases sitting between them. The CDR3 length is 16 residues. The germline V gene has CDR1 MGHDK and CDR2 SYGVNS. The CDR3 sequence: CASSELTIKGAYGYTF. The CDR3 DNA reads TGTGCCAGCAGTGAACTAACAATCAAAGGGGCCTATGGCTACACCTTC.

V is TRBV9 and J is TRBJ2-5, with TRBD1 as a possible D gene (8 bases). Germline V lookup: CDR1 SGDLS, CDR2 YYNGEE. The CDR3 is made up of 14 amino acids. Trimming stripped 3 bases from V and 7 bases from J, with 16 bases between. The CDR3: CASSADREGGTQYF. Here the CDR3 DNA reads TGTGCCAGCAGCGCGGACAGGGAGGGGGGGACCCAGTACTTC.

The rearrangement links TRBV19 to TRBJ2-1, with a tentative D call TRBD1 (6 bases). Germline CDR1 is LNHDA and CDR2 is SQIVND (reference sequence). Trimming took off 5 bases at V and 1 base at J, with 21 bases between the two ends. The CDR3 consists of 18 residues. The CDR3 here is CASSYGPIGTTSYNEQFF. The CDR3 nucleotides read TGTGCCAGTAGTTATGGGCCGATAGGGACAACTTCCTACAATGAGCAGTTCTTC.

This clone was observed a single time. The chain recombines TRBV5-4 with TRBJ1-6; D is possibly TRBD1 (6 bases). The CDR3 sequence is 17 residues long. Germline-derived CDR1 and CDR2 are SGHNT and YYREEE (reference sequence). Trimming removed 4 bases at V and 0 bases at J, with 14 bases between. This chain's CDR3 is CASSLSGASSYNSPLHF. CDR3 nucleotides: TGTGCCAGCAGCCTCTCAGGGGCAAGCTCCTATAATTCACCCCTCCACTTT. The entire variable domain, with the rest obtained from reference TRBV5-4 and TRBJ1-6, is as follows: ETGVTQSPTHLIKTRGQQVTLRCSSQSGHNTVSWYQQALGQGPQFIFQYYREEENGRGNFPPRFSGLQFPNYSSELNVNALELDDSALYLCASSLSGASSYNSPLHFGNGTRLTVT.

The chain couples TRBV5-4 to TRBJ2-3; 9 bases fit TRBD1. J gave up 5 bases and V 3 bases, and 10 bases lay outside the gene matches. The CDR3 contains 16 residues. Germline V gives CDR1 SGHNT, CDR2 YYREEE (reference sequence). The CDR3 DNA follows: TGTGCCAGCAGCTCTGAACCGACAGGGGGGGTAGATACGCAGTATTTT. It encodes CASSSEPTGGVDTQYF.

This clone was recorded once. The chain employs TRBV6-5 and TRBJ1-4; D may be TRBD1 (5 bases). The germline gives CDR1 MNHEY, CDR2 SVGAGI. The length of the CDR3 is 13 residues. Trimming took 7 bases from V and 8 from J, leaving 14 bases between them. DNA of the CDR3: TGTGCCAGCAAGGGCCAGGGTAGCGAAAAACTGTTTTTT. It encodes CASKGQGSEKLFF.

The table lists this clone with a few counts. The chain uses TRBV4-3 and TRBJ1-1; 7 bases agree with TRBD1. CDR3 size: 16 residues. Germline values: CDR1 LGHNA, CDR2 YSLEER. The trim removed 2 bases at V and 0 bases at J, leaving 6 bases unmatched. CDR3 loop: CASSQTMDRMNTEAFF. In DNA form, the CDR3 reads TGCGCCAGCAGCCAAACAATGGACAGGATGAACACTGAAGCTTTCTTT.

This chain connects TRBV19 to TRBJ1-2; D uncertain. The CDR3 has 15 residues. Germline CDR1 is LNHDA and CDR2 is SQIVND (reference sequence). Trimming cost V 3 bases and J 5 bases, with 16 bases left between them. CDR3 DNA sequence: TGTGCCAGTAGTATCAATTGGGAGCCCGGATATGGCTACACCTTC. Translated, it gives CASSINWEPGYGYTF.

The V and J genes are TRBV11-2 and TRBJ2-7; 7 bases match TRBD1. Germline V gene lookup returns CDR1 SGHAT and CDR2 FQNNGV. The ends lost 5 bases at V and 3 bases at J; junction bases unmatched: 10. The CDR3 contains 15 residues. The CDR3 is CASSVGTAPSYEQYF. The CDR3 DNA follows: TGTGCCAGCAGCGTCGGGACAGCTCCTAGCTACGAGCAGTACTTC.

The chain recombines TRBV10-2 with TRBJ2-7, with TRBD1 matching 8 bases. Trimming cost V 4 bases and J 4 bases; bases outside gene matches: 6. Germline values: CDR1 WSHSY, CDR2 SAAADI. This CDR3 has 14 amino acids. Written as DNA, the CDR3 is TGCGCCAGCAGTGTGGGCAGGGGGCAATACGAGCAGTACTTC. This codes for CASSVGRGQYEQYF.

This chain connects TRBV25-1 to TRBJ2-5, with 7 bases matching TRBD2. Trimming removed 3 bases from V and 4 bases from J; junction bases left unmatched: 5. This CDR3 has 14 amino acids. The V gene's germline CDR1 is MGHDK and CDR2 SYGVNS. CDR3 in amino acids: CASSDLGEGETQYF. The CDR3 DNA follows: TGTGCCAGCAGTGACTTAGGGGAGGGAGAGACCCAGTACTTC.

The chain couples TRBV19 to TRBJ2-2; 9 bases line up with TRBD1. The CDR3 extends over 15 amino acids. Germline V gene data show CDR1 as LNHDA and CDR2 as SQIVND (reference sequence). The J segment lost 1 base and the V segment lost 4 bases, leaving 1 base of the junction unmatched. CDR3 DNA sequence: TGTGCCAGTAGTAAGGGACAGGGGAACACCGGGGAGCTGTTTTTT. Protein: CASSKGQGNTGELFF.

A single count supports this clone. V and J are TRBV13 and TRBJ1-2, with D maybe TRBD1 (5 bases). V lost 1 base and J lost 0, with 12 bases in between. This CDR3 spans 16 amino acids. Per germline, CDR1 PRHDT and CDR2 FYEKMQ (reference sequence). The CDR3 loop reads CASSLEQDLANYGYTF. The CDR3 DNA is TGTGCCAGCAGCTTAGAACAGGACCTCGCTAACTATGGCTACACCTTC.